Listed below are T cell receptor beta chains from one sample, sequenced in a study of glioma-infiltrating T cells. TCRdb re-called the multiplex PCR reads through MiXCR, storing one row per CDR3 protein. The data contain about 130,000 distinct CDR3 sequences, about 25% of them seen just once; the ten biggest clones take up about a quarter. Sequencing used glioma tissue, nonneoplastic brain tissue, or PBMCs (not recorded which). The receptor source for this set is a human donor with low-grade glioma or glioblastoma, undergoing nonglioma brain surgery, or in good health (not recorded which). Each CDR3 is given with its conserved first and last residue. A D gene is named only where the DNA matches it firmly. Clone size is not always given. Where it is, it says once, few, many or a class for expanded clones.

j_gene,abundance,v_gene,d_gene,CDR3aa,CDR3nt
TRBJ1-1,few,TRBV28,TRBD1,CASTRRQGRSEAFF,TGTGCCAGCACCCGAAGACAGGGGCGGAGTGAAGCTTTCTTT
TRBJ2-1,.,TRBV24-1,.,CATSEAAREDNEQFF,TGTGCCACCAGTGAAGCCGCACGTGAGGACAATGAGCAGTTCTTC
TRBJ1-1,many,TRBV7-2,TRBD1,CASRTGAGLLNTEAFF,TGTGCCAGCAGAACAGGGGCCGGTTTATTGAACACTGAAGCTTTCTTT
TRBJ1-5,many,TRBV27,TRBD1,CASRDRSPNQPQHF,TGTGCCAGCCGGGACAGGAGTCCGAATCAGCCCCAGCATTTT
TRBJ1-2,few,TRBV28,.,CASSLGAGQYGYTF,TGTGCCAGCAGTTTGGGGGCCGGGCAGTATGGCTACACCTTC
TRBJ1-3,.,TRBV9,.,CASSRAAGRNSGNTIYF,TGTGCCAGCAGCCGAGCGGCCGGACGGAACTCTGGAAACACCATATATTTT
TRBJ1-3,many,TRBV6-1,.,CASSDETGNTIYF,TGTGCCAGCAGTGACGAGACAGGAAACACCATATATTTT
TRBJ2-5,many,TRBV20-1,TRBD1,CSATRTGGGETQYF,TGCAGTGCGACCCGGACAGGGGGCGGGGAGACCCAGTACTTC
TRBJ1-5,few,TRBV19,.,CASSALASNQPQHF,TGTGCCAGTAGTGCTCTTGCTAGCAATCAGCCCCAGCATTTT
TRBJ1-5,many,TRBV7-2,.,CASSRSRNQPQHF,TGTGCCAGCAGCCGAAGTCGCAATCAGCCCCAGCATTTT
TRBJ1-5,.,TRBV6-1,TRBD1,CASSTQGKQPQHF,TGTGCCAGCAGCACACAGGGGAAACAGCCCCAGCATTTT
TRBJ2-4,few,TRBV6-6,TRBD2,CASSVLAGGRVAKNIQYF,TGTGCCAGCAGTGTGCTAGCGGGGGGCCGGGTAGCCAAAAACATTCAGTACTTC
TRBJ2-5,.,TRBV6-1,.,CASRPQVQGFGETQYF,TGTGCCAGCAGACCCCAAGTTCAGGGTTTCGGAGAGACCCAGTACTTC
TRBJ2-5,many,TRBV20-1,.,CSAKTASSGETQYF,TGCAGTGCCAAGACGGCTAGCAGTGGAGAGACCCAGTACTTC
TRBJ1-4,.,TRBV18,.,CASSPASPQPREKLFF,TGTGCCAGCTCACCAGCTTCCCCGCAGCCACGGGAAAAACTGTTTTTT
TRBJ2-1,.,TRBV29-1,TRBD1,CSVESPNRGNEQFF,TGCAGCGTTGAGAGTCCCAACAGGGGCAATGAGCAGTTCTTC
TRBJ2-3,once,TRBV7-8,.,CASSARWTAGTDTQYF,TGTGCCAGCAGCGCACGGTGGACAGCAGGCACAGATACGCAGTATTTT
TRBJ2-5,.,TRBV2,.,CASSEALGGGGETQYF,TGTGCCAGCAGTGAAGCGCTTGGGGGCGGAGGAGAGACCCAGTACTTC
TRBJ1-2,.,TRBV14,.,CASSQGYDSANYGYTF,TGTGCCAGCAGCCAAGGATACGACAGCGCTAACTATGGCTACACCTTC
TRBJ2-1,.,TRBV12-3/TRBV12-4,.,CASKQGGVGWNEQFF,TGTGCCAGCAAACAAGGTGGGGTTGGTTGGAATGAGCAGTTCTTC
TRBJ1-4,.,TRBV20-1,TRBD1,CSARVGTGYEKLFF,TGCAGTGCTAGAGTGGGGACAGGTTATGAAAAACTGTTTTTT
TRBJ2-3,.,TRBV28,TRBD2,CASSFLGGGTDTQYF,TGTGCCAGCAGCTTCTTAGGCGGGGGAACAGATACGCAGTATTTT
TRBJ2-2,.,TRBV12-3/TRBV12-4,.,CASRELSDGAGELFF,TGTGCCAGCAGGGAACTAAGCGACGGAGCCGGGGAGCTGTTTTTT
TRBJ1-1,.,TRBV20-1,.,CSARERPGRVNTEAFF,TGCAGTGCTAGAGAACGACCCGGGAGGGTGAACACTGAAGCTTTCTTT
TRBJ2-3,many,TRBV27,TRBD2,CASRFRGLSTDTQYF,TGTGCCAGCAGATTTCGGGGACTAAGCACAGATACGCAGTATTTT
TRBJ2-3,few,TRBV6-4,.,CASSDSMGTTQYF,TGTGCCAGCAGTGACTCGATGGGAACCACGCAGTATTTT
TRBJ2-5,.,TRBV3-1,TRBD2,CASSQDPSGGETQYF,TGTGCCAGCAGCCAAGATCCTAGCGGCGGAGAGACCCAGTACTTC
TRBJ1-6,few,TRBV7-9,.,CASRKQDQLNSPLHF,TGTGCCAGCAGGAAACAGGATCAACTCAATTCACCCCTCCACTTT
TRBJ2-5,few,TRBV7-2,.,CASSLMGQGPETQYF,TGTGCCAGCAGCTTAATGGGTCAAGGGCCAGAGACCCAGTACTTC
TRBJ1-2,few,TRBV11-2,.,CASSVGTPAYYGYTF,TGTGCCAGCAGCGTCGGGACACCCGCTTACTATGGCTACACCTTC
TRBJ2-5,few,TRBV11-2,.,CASSWGLDGQETQYF,TGTGCCAGCAGCTGGGGATTGGACGGGCAAGAGACCCAGTACTTC
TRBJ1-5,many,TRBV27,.,CASGKDSQGSNQPQHF,TGTGCCTCCGGTAAAGATTCACAGGGTAGCAATCAGCCCCAGCATTTT
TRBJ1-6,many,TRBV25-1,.,CASRAHLGDSPLHF,TGTGCCAGCAGGGCTCACTTAGGGGATTCACCCCTCCACTTT
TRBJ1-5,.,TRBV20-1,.,CSARGGLSGPNQPQHF,TGCAGTGCTAGAGGGGGATTGTCGGGCCCCAATCAGCCCCAGCATTTT
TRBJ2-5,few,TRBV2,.,CASSEDTGQETQYF,TGTGCCAGCAGTGAAGATACAGGCCAAGAGACCCAGTACTTC
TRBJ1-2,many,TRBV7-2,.,CASSLWYQGNYGYTF,TGTGCCAGCAGCTTATGGTATCAGGGAAACTATGGCTACACCTTC
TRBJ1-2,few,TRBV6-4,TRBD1,CASSDRTGSNYGYTF,TGTGCCAGCAGTGACCGGACAGGTTCTAACTATGGCTACACCTTC
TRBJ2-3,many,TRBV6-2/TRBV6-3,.,CASSYSEPTDTQYF,TGTGCCAGCAGTTACTCGGAGCCCACAGATACGCAGTATTTT
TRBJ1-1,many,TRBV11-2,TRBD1,CASSPRDRTMNTEAFF,TGTGCCAGCAGCCCAAGGGACAGGACAATGAACACTGAAGCTTTCTTT
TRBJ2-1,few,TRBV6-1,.,CASSSPGRTNNEQFF,TGTGCCAGCAGTTCCCCGGGACGGACTAACAATGAGCAGTTCTTC
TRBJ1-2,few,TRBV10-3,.,CAISARVEEGYTF,TGTGCCATCAGTGCCCGGGTAGAGGAGGGCTACACCTTC
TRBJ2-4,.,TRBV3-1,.,CASSQGYRQYF,TGTGCCAGCAGCCAAGGGTACAGGCAGTACTTC
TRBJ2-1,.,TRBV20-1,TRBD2,CSARGPSGGYNEQFF,TGCAGTGCTAGAGGTCCTAGCGGGGGTTACAATGAGCAGTTCTTC
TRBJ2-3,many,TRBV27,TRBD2,CASSRPGLADDTDTQYF,TGTGCCAGCAGCCGCCCGGGACTAGCGGACGACACAGATACGCAGTATTTT
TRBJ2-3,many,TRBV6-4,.,CASSSGYTDTQYF,TGTGCCAGCAGTTCAGGATACACAGATACGCAGTATTTT
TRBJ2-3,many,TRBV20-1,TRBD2,CSAGNTRGGVTDTQYF,TGCAGTGCTGGAAACACCCGCGGGGGGGTGACAGATACGCAGTATTTT
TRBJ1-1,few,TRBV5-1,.,CASSLDPGAGEAFF,TGCGCCAGCAGCTTGGACCCGGGGGCGGGCGAAGCTTTCTTT